This TCR beta chain is drawn from a study of blood T cell repertoires in COVID-19. Across the study: Spain, Italy and the United States supplied samples that represented acute and convalescent COVID-19. T cells, B-cell-depleted T cells, or PBMCs provided the cDNA or gDNA that served as material.

There are 14 residues in the CDR3. Trimming left V 4 bases short and J 6 bases short, with 14 bases between. CDR1 SGHTA and CDR2 FQGNSA come from the germline V gene. As processed by the authors: Counts of nucleated cells, estimated from reference gene primer amplification, were obtained. Repertoires were generated with immunoSEQ multiplex PCR, while TCRdb's copy carries only in-frame clones and drops some. V and J calls and clone size follow that table, whereas D and trimming were derived from the DNA. The table lists roughly 180,000 clones, less than 90% of them singletons. This TCR was recovered from a man aged 70-80 years with active or convalescent COVID-19. The chain carries TRBV7-2 and TRBJ2-3; D may be TRBD1 (5 bases). Sequencing was carried out using peripheral blood. The CDR3 DNA sequence: TGTGCCAGCAGCTCCGATCCAGGGCCCGATACGCAGTATTTT. As protein: CASSSDPGPDTQYF.